This is a list of T cell receptor beta chains from one sample in a study of T cell responses to AZD1222 COVID-19 vaccine. Repertoires were generated with immunoSEQ multiplex PCR, while TCRdb's copy carries only in-frame clones and drops some. The sample lists 95,000 to 150,000 clones, less than 90% occurring once. Sample: peripheral blood, taken on day 0 of AZD1222 vaccination. The origin of the receptors is an adult in good health. Both conserved end residues are part of each CDR3. The order of the fields is V gene, J gene, CDR3 protein.

v_gene: TRBV27; j_gene: TRBJ1-5; CDR3aa: CASSYQGAFNQPQHF
v_gene: TRBV7-6; j_gene: TRBJ2-2; CDR3aa: CASSFGLAINTGELFF
v_gene: TRBV19; j_gene: TRBJ1-1; CDR3aa: CASSPRVRFTEAFF
v_gene: TRBV5-1; j_gene: TRBJ1-2; CDR3aa: CVSSLPGELYGYTF
v_gene: TRBV7-6; j_gene: TRBJ2-3; CDR3aa: CASSLATPGTSGGSSTDTQYF
v_gene: TRBV28; j_gene: TRBJ2-7; CDR3aa: CASSPFYGAGEQYF
v_gene: TRBV7-2; j_gene: TRBJ2-1; CDR3aa: CASSHGQAAYEQFF
v_gene: TRBV29-1; j_gene: TRBJ2-3; CDR3aa: CSVRGHNTDTQYF
v_gene: TRBV4-1; j_gene: TRBJ1-5; CDR3aa: CASSQEQGAREQPQHF
v_gene: TRBV6-2/TRBV6-3; j_gene: TRBJ2-6; CDR3aa: CASTPRRTGANVLTF
v_gene: TRBV9; j_gene: TRBJ1-2; CDR3aa: CASSPWTGGPYGYTF
v_gene: TRBV7-8; j_gene: TRBJ2-3; CDR3aa: CASSLYTDTQYF
v_gene: TRBV4-2; j_gene: TRBJ2-7; CDR3aa: CASSQGREGYEQYF
v_gene: TRBV7-2; j_gene: TRBJ1-5; CDR3aa: CASSLWSAGNQPQHF
v_gene: TRBV11-2; j_gene: TRBJ2-7; CDR3aa: CASSLGHPTTYEQYF